This entry is about one T cell receptor beta chain. Using immunoSEQ multiplex PCR, the repertoire was profiled, and TCRdb retains in-frame clones only, with some absent. The table lists 490,000 or so clones, more than 85% of them singletons. The data stem from a study of blood T cell repertoires in COVID-19. The overall study: The United States, Italy and Spain were the sources of the acute and convalescent COVID-19 samples.

The germline gives CDR1 SGHDN, CDR2 FVKESK. This CDR3 contains 16 residues. Trimming stripped 1 base from V and 3 bases from J, with 13 bases between. This sequence originates from an older woman who had recovered from COVID-19. The rearrangement joins TRBV14 to TRBJ1-3, with a possible D match to TRBD1 (6 bases). What was sequenced was PBMCs or T cells enriched from blood (not recorded which). CDR3 in DNA: TGTGCCAGCAGCCAAGTACGGGGGGCGCGTGGAAACACCATATATTTT. Translated, it gives CASSQVRGARGNTIYF.